Included here is one T cell receptor (beta chain) sequence, with context. The sample is drawn from a study of PD-L1 blockade in urothelial cancer. This CDR3 has 16 residues. Germline V gene data show CDR1 as SGDLS and CDR2 as YYNGEE. V trimming: 1 base; J trimming: 3 bases; junction bases outside the gene matches: 6. Repertoires were generated with immunoSEQ multiplex PCR, while TCRdb's copy carries only in-frame clones and drops some. The sample yields around 56,000 clones, 85% to 90% seen once. The chain has TRBV9 and TRBJ1-4; 7 bases map to TRBD1. The TCR originated in a middle-aged man with urothelial cancer. Sequenced material: PBMCs, taken around atezolizumab (anti-PD-L1) treatment. CDR3 in amino acids: CASSVRPQGPNEKLFF. CDR3 sequence (DNA): TGTGCCAGCAGCGTAAGACCACAGGGGCCTAATGAAAAACTGTTTTTT.